Sequencing of this T cell receptor (beta chain) was carried out in a study of blood T cells in healthy people across ages. Broader study findings: The lack of PBMC sorting stopped any conclusive naive versus antigen-experienced comparison.

Germline loops: CDR1 SGHAT, CDR2 FQNNGV. The V and J ends lost 1 base and 2 bases respectively, with 6 bases between them. The CDR3 is 13 residues long. With a J-beta primer mix and a sample-barcoded 5' primer, a second PCR ran about 7 to 12 cycles. Each CDR3 protein is one row after TCRdb ran MiXCR on the 5' RACE reads. The sample lists some 900,000 distinct CDR3 sequences, 29% occurring once. There are many counts of this clonotype. Its specificity is not known. Sequenced input: blood. The sequence came from a woman older than 75 in good health. The V and J genes are TRBV11-2 and TRBJ2-7, with D unclear. The CDR3 spells CASSLGAPYEQYF. As DNA, the CDR3 is TGTGCCAGCAGCTTAGGGGCTCCCTACGAGCAGTACTTC.